Below are 11 T cell receptor beta chains sequenced from a single sample in a study of T cell repertoires in cytomegalovirus infection. One entry per CDR3 protein, called by TCRdb with MiXCR from the reads. The data contain approximately 300,000 distinct CDR3 sequences, almost 30% of them seen just once; the ten biggest clones take up roughly 20%. The antigens for these receptors are not known. Sequencing used cultured PBMCs, obtained from culture after CMV antigen stimulation. The receptors derive from a human donor in good health (CMV status not recorded). Some clones in this sample may be carry-over from other donors' samples.

The V and J genes are TRBV20-1 and TRBJ1-6, with 11 bases that match TRBD1. V lost 6 bases and J lost 9; bases outside the gene matches: 19. The CDR3 has 18 residues. CDR1 and CDR2 from the germline V gene are DFQATT and SNEGSKA (reference sequence). CDR3 DNA sequence: TGCAGTGCACCCGCTCCCATGGGGACAGGGGGTGACAGTTCACCCCTCCACTTT. Its translation: CSAPAPMGTGGDSSPLHF.

In its sample, this clonotype was seen a few times. V and J are TRBV7-2 and TRBJ2-7; a possible D gene is TRBD2 (5 bases). The germline V and J ends were trimmed by 6 bases and 7 bases, with 19 bases remaining between them. The CDR3 contains 14 residues. In germline, CDR1 is SGHTA, CDR2 FQGNSA. CDR3 residues: CASSSQRSSGEQYF. The DNA for the CDR3 is TGTGCCAGCAGTTCCCAGCGGTCCTCGGGAGAGCAGTACTTC.

This chain joins TRBV7-2 and TRBJ2-3, with 16 bases matching TRBD2. CDR3 size: 18 residues. The V segment lost 5 bases and the J segment 5 bases; nucleotides outside the gene matches: 10. The germline CDR1 and CDR2 sequences are SGHTA and FQGNSA. The CDR3 nucleotides read TGTGCCAGCAGCCTGGGACTAGCGGGAGGGCCATCGGGAGATACGCAGTATTTT. Its protein product is CASSLGLAGGPSGDTQYF.

This clonotype was counted between two and nine times. For the CDR3, the DNA is TGTGCCAGTAGTATAGGTACAGGGACCAATCAGCCCCAGCATTTT. As protein: CASSIGTGTNQPQHF. V is TRBV19 and J is TRBJ1-5; D might be TRBD1 (6 bases). V was clipped by 1 base and J by 3 bases, with 10 bases between them. This CDR3 has 15 residues. Germline V gene sequence: CDR1 LNHDA, CDR2 SQIVND (reference sequence).

The rearrangement uses TRBV7-9 and TRBJ2-5; D is unclear. Germline CDR1 SEHNR, CDR2 FQNEAQ (reference sequence). The CDR3 consists of 12 residues. The V gene lost 5 bases and the J gene lost 5 bases, with 9 bases spanning the gap. The CDR3 bases are TGTGCCAGCAGCACCCCTGCGGAGACCCAGTACTTC. This sequence encodes CASSTPAETQYF.

The genes are TRBV5-5 and TRBJ2-7, with D possibly called TRBD1 or TRBD2 (5 bases each). This CDR3 has 16 residues. The ends were cut back, 4 bases at V and 2 bases at J, with 19 bases in the middle. In germline, CDR1 is SGHKS, CDR2 YYEKEE (reference sequence). The CDR3 is CASSLNRGLRPYEQYF. The CDR3 bases are TGTGCCAGCAGCCTTAACCGGGGCCTTAGGCCCTACGAGCAGTACTTC.

The V and J genes are TRBV12-3 or TRBV12-4 and TRBJ1-2; 7 nucleotides line up with TRBD1. The CDR3 runs 12 residues. J lost 6 bases, V lost 6 bases, and 4 bases had no gene match. The CDR3: CASRRGQDGYTF. The CDR3, as DNA: TGTGCCAGCAGGCGAGGACAGGATGGCTACACCTTC.

This clonotype has just a few counts. V is TRBV6-4 and J is TRBJ2-3; tentatively, D is TRBD1 (5 bases). The CDR3 runs 14 residues. Germline loops: CDR1 MRHNA, CDR2 SNTAGT. V lost 5 bases to trimming and J lost 6 bases, with 15 bases between them. For the CDR3, the DNA is TGTGCCAGCAGTCCCCTTCTAGGGGCGGATACGCAGTATTTT. This gives the protein CASSPLLGADTQYF.

This CDR3 is CASSLTVSRIHNEQFF. The CDR3 DNA reads as TGTGCCAGCAGCTTAACCGTTTCTCGGATCCACAATGAGCAGTTCTTC. The genes are TRBV11-2 and TRBJ2-1, with D uncertain. Looked up from germline, CDR1 is SGHAT and CDR2 is FQNNGV. Trimming took 2 bases from V and 5 from J, leaving 16 bases between them. The CDR3 length is 16 residues.

The sample holds a few counts of this clonotype. The J gene is TRBJ1-1, the V gene TRBV10-3; 9 bases match TRBD1. This CDR3 spans 17 amino acids. Germline-derived CDR1 and CDR2 are ENHRY and SYGVKD. V dropped 6 bases and J dropped 3; count of bases not matched to a gene: 14. CDR3 coding DNA: TGTGCCATCAGCCCTGGACAGGGGCGAAACGGGGACACTGAAGCTTTCTTT. This encodes CAISPGQGRNGDTEAFF.

This clonotype occurred a few times. The CDR3, as DNA: TGTGCCAGCACCGAGACAGGGGGACTCGGCTACACCTTC. It yields the protein CASTETGGLGYTF. The chain recombines TRBV7-9 with TRBJ1-2; the match to TRBD1 covers 9 bases. The CDR3 loop spans 13 amino acids. Germline CDR1 reads SEHNR; CDR2 reads FQNEAQ (reference sequence). V was clipped by 7 bases and J by 8 bases; unmatched bases: 8.